The sequence of this T cell receptor (beta chain) was determined in a study of CD8 T cells in Susac syndrome. In the study overall: Among sequenced Susac syndrome patients, more than 5 had active disease and eight were in remission. At the time their blood was drawn, patients with Susac syndrome were either therapy-naive, on corticosteroids (with some of them also receiving intravenous immunoglobulin), or on intravenous immunoglobulin alone.

RNA amounts of roughly 0.5 to 1 ug underwent reverse transcription with random hexamers. TCRdb reprocessed the immunoSEQ multiplex PCR reads via MiXCR and lists one record per CDR3 protein. The sample lists 95,000 to 150,000 distinct CDR3 sequences, around 94% occurring once. Recently defined diagnostic criteria for definite or probable disease were fulfilled by Susac syndrome patients. This TCR came from a human donor with Susac syndrome. Sequencing used CD8+ T cells from PBMCs.

For the CDR3, the DNA is TGTGCCAGCAGCTCGATGACAGGGGCTGGAGGAAACACCATATATTTT. It yields the protein CASSSMTGAGGNTIYF. The V gene is TRBV7-9, the J gene TRBJ1-3; 8 nucleotides agree with TRBD1. The CDR3 extends over 16 amino acids. V was pared by 4 bases and J by 4 bases, with 9 bases of the junction left unmatched. Looked up from germline, CDR1 is SEHNR and CDR2 is FQNEAQ (reference sequence).